These T cell receptor beta chains were read from a single sample in a study of CD8+ T cells in alopecia areata. Using immunoSEQ multiplex PCR, the repertoire was profiled, and TCRdb retains in-frame clones only, with some absent. Of roughly 100,000 clones detected, less than 70% appear once; the ten largest clones hold roughly 8.8%. Sequenced material: CD4+ T cells sorted from blood. These receptors were obtained from a human donor in good health. Both conserved end residues are part of each CDR3. The order of the fields is D gene, CDR3 length, V gene, J gene, clone size, CDR3 DNA, CDR3 protein. The D gene is left open where the match is weak. Clone size is stated in some rows and not others, as once, few, many or a class when expanded.

D: -
length: 12
V: TRBV10-3
J: TRBJ1-2
size: -
DNA: TGTGCCAGCAGTTCACAGAACTATGGCTACACCTTC
CDR3: CASSSQNYGYTF

D: -
length: 11
V: TRBV10-3
J: TRBJ2-3
size: -
DNA: TGTGCCATCAGTGAGACCGATACGCAGTATTTT
CDR3: CAISETDTQYF

D: -
length: 11
V: TRBV30
J: TRBJ2-1
size: -
DNA: TGTGCCTGGACCCAAAATAGGGGGCAGTTCTTC
CDR3: CAWTQNRGQFF

D: -
length: 14
V: TRBV11-3
J: TRBJ2-5
size: few
DNA: TGTGCCAGCAGCCGGGCGGGGGCACAAGAGACCCAGTACTTC
CDR3: CASSRAGAQETQYF

D: TRBD1
length: 15
V: TRBV25-1
J: TRBJ1-2
size: -
DNA: TGTGCCAGCAGTGAATCGGGGGACAGGAACTATGGCTACACCTTC
CDR3: CASSESGDRNYGYTF

D: -
length: 16
V: TRBV7-2
J: TRBJ2-4
size: few
DNA: TGTGCCAGCAGCTTACAGGGGATCCTAGCCAAAAACATTCAGTACTTC
CDR3: CASSLQGILAKNIQYF

D: -
length: 13
V: TRBV4-2
J: TRBJ1-1
size: -
DNA: TGTGCCAGCAGCCAAGACTCAGGGGCCCAAGCTTTCTTT
CDR3: CASSQDSGAQAFF

D: -
length: 15
V: TRBV4-1
J: TRBJ1-5
size: -
DNA: TGCGCCAGCAGCCAAGATGGCAGGGGCCGTCAGCCCCAGCATTTT
CDR3: CASSQDGRGRQPQHF

D: -
length: 14
V: TRBV7-9
J: TRBJ1-2
size: -
DNA: TGTGCCAGCAGCCCCCCTACCCGTGGAGGGGCCTACACCTTC
CDR3: CASSPPTRGGAYTF

D: -
length: 14
V: TRBV7-9
J: TRBJ2-3
size: many
DNA: TGTGCCAGCAGCTTAATGAAGGGAGCAGATACGCAGTATTTT
CDR3: CASSLMKGADTQYF

D: TRBD2
length: 15
V: TRBV5-6
J: TRBJ2-1
size: few
DNA: TGTGCCAGCAGCTTGGGGGTCCTAGCGGGGAATGAGCAGTTCTTC
CDR3: CASSLGVLAGNEQFF

D: -
length: 15
V: TRBV5-5
J: TRBJ2-5
size: -
DNA: TGTGCCAGCAGCTTGAAGAGTGGCATCCAAGAGACCCAGTACTTC
CDR3: CASSLKSGIQETQYF

D: TRBD1
length: 14
V: TRBV5-1
J: TRBJ1-2
size: once
DNA: TGCGCCAGCAGCCCCGACAGGGGGGTCTATGGCTACACCTTC
CDR3: CASSPDRGVYGYTF

D: -
length: 14
V: TRBV4-2
J: TRBJ1-6
size: -
DNA: TGTGCCAGCAGCCATGGGGGACTGAATTCACCCCTCCACTTT
CDR3: CASSHGGLNSPLHF

D: -
length: 14
V: TRBV21-1
J: TRBJ1-6
size: -
DNA: TGTGCCAGCGAGGAGGACGGGGACAATTCACCCCTCCACTTT
CDR3: CASEEDGDNSPLHF